This T cell receptor beta chain originates from a study of cytomegalovirus exposure and HLA in healthy donors. Amplification used 60 Vbeta primers and 13 Jbeta primers. Profiled with immunoSEQ multiplex PCR; TCRdb holds only in-frame clones, not every one. There are 160,000 or so clones in the sample; 83% occur only once, and about 4% lies in the top ten. J was trimmed by 6 bases and V by 4 bases; bases with no gene match: 7. This CDR3 contains 15 residues. CDR1 and CDR2 from the germline V gene are SGDLS and YYNGEE. This TCR was recovered from a man aged 50-60 years in good health and CMV-seropositive. The chain uses TRBV9 and TRBJ1-6; TRBD1 agrees at 7 bases. Sample: PBMCs. The CDR3 coding sequence is TGTGCCAGCAGCCCCCACAGGGGTAGTAATTCACCCCTCCACTTT. This gives the protein CASSPHRGSNSPLHF.